This record covers a single TCR beta chain. This sample was included in a study of blood T cell repertoires in COVID-19. Study overall: Specimens from acute and convalescent COVID-19 originated in the United States, Italy and Spain. The cDNA or gDNA used as material had been derived from T cells, B-cell-depleted T cells, or PBMCs.

As handled by the study authors: Nucleated cell counts were estimated from reference gene primer amplification. Here immunoSEQ multiplex PCR was the method, and the copy in TCRdb shows in-frame clones only, minus some. That table gives V, J and clone size, and the DNA gave D and trimming. The sample gives about 130,000 clones, around 86% of which show up once; approximately 30% is in the top ten. The sample consisted of peripheral blood. This receptor was taken from a woman over 75 with acute or convalescent COVID-19.

The CDR3 DNA sequence: TGTGCCAGCAGCCAACCAGGGAAAGAGACCCAGTACTTC. Translating gives CASSQPGKETQYF. The chain has TRBV3-1 (or the pseudogene TRBV3-2) and TRBJ2-5; maybe TRBD1 (5 bases). Germline V CDR1 and CDR2: LGHDT, YNNKEL (reference sequence). V lost 2 bases and J 3 bases, leaving 7 bases between the germline ends. The CDR3 consists of 13 residues.